Listed here are 3 T cell receptor beta chains from one sample, sequenced in a study of T cells in Graves' hyperthyroidism and ophthalmopathy (dated by TCRdb to the late 2010s). The method was multiplex PCR. The run used an Illumina HiSeq 2000. Amplification of TCR beta CDR3 regions was carried out from RNA transcripts. For the first round of RT-PCR on the TCR CDR3, the HTBI primer set was used together with the Qiagen OneStep RT-PCR kit. TCRdb reprocessing: public reads trimmed at Q25 with fastp, clones called with MiXCR, in-frame beta chains kept. Each entry merges the rows of one CDR3 protein and shows their most common DNA and genes. The sample records more than 350,000 distinct CDR3 sequences, roughly 14% of which are singletons. The top ten constitute around 20% of the sample. Sequences were obtained from blood. These receptor sequences come from a woman in her 30s with Graves' ophthalmopathy.

The sample holds many counts of this clonotype. The chain combines TRBV7-8 with TRBJ1-6; possible D gene TRBD1, 6 bases. The germline V gene has CDR1 SGHVS and CDR2 FQNEAQ. The ends were cut back, 4 bases at V and 5 bases at J, with 12 bases in the middle. This CDR3 is built from 15 residues. The DNA for the CDR3 is TGTGCCAGCAGCTACGGGACATCCAATAATTCACCCCTCCACTTT. Translated, it gives CASSYGTSNNSPLHF.

This clonotype was seen ten or more times. The chain uses TRBV2 and TRBJ2-5; 7 bases align to TRBD1. This CDR3 region has 13 residues. J was trimmed by 1 base and V by 7 bases; bases with no gene match: 3. Germline CDR1 and CDR2: SNHLY and FYNNEI. CDR3 loop: CASKGTAQETQYF. In DNA, the CDR3 is TGTGCCAGCAAGGGGACAGCCCAAGAGACCCAGTACTTC.

V gene TRBV4-2 combines with J gene TRBJ2-5, with 8 bases that match TRBD2. The CDR3 extends over 15 amino acids. Germline V lookup: CDR1 LGHNA, CDR2 YNFKEQ. J was trimmed by 5 bases and V by 2 bases; bases with no gene match: 7. In DNA form, the CDR3 reads TGTGCCAGCAGCCAACCGGGACTAGTAGAGGAGACCCAGTACTTC. Translating it yields CASSQPGLVEETQYF.